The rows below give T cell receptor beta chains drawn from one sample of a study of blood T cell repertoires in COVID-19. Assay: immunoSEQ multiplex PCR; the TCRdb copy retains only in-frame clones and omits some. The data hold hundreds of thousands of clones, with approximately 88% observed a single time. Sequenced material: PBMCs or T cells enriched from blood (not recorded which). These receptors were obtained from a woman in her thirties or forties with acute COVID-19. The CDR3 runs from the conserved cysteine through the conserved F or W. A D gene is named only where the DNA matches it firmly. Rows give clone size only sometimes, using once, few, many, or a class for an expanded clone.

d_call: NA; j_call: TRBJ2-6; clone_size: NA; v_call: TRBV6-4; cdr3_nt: TGTGCCAGCAGTACAGGGACTGGGGCCAACGTCCTGACTTTC; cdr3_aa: CASSTGTGANVLTF
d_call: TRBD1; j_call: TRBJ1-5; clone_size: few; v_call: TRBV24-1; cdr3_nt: TGTGCCACCAGTGCCTCGGGACAGGGGGATCAGCCCCAGCATTTT; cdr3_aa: CATSASGQGDQPQHF
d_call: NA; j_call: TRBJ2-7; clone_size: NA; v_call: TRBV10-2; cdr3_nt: TGCGCCAGCACCCCCCGGACAGAGTACGAGCAGTACTTC; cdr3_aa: CASTPRTEYEQYF
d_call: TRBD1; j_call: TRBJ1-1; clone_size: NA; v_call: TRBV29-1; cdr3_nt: TGCAGCGTCGTGTACAGGGGAAACAAAGCCATGAACACTGAAGCTTTCTTT; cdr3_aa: CSVVYRGNKAMNTEAFF
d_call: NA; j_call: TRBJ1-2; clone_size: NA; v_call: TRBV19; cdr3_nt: TGTGCCAGTAGTATAGGAACGGGGGGCTCTGGCTACACCTTC; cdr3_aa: CASSIGTGGSGYTF
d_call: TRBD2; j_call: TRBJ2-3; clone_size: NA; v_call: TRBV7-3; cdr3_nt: TGTGCCAGCAGCATTAGCGGGAGCGCCACAGATACGCAGTATTTT; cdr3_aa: CASSISGSATDTQYF
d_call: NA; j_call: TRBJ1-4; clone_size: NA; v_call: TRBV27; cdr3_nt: TGTGCCAGCAGTTTATACCCCCGCGGACAGAATGAAAAACTGTTTTTT; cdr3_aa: CASSLYPRGQNEKLFF
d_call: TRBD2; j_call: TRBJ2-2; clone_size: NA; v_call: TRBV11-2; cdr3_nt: TGTGCCAGCAGAAGAACTCAACTAGCGTCGAACACCGGGGAGCTGTTTTTT; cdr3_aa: CASRRTQLASNTGELFF
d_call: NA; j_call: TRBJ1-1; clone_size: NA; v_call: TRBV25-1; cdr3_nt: TGTGCCAGCAGTGAGAGAAGCCTCCGGGGGACGCAAGAAGCTTTCTTT; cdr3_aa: CASSERSLRGTQEAFF
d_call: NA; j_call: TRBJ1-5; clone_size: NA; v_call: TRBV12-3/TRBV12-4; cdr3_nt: TGTGCCAGCAGTGGGGGGGTCAATCAGCCCCAGCATTTT; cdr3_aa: CASSGGVNQPQHF
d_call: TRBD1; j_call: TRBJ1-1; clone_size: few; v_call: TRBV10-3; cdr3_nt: TGTGCCATCAGTGTGGGACAGGGTAACACTGAAGCTTTCTTT; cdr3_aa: CAISVGQGNTEAFF
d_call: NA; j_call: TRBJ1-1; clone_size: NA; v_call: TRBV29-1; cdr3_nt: TGCAGCGGGATAAGCAGGGGCGATAACACTGAAGCTTTCTTT; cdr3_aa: CSGISRGDNTEAFF
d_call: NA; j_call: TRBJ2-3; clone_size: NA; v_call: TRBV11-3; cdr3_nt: TGTGCCAGCAGCCCAGGACTGAGCATATCCACAGATACGCAGTATTTT; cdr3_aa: CASSPGLSISTDTQYF
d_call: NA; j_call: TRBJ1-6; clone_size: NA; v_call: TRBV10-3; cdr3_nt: TGTGCCATCAGAGGGGATAATTCACCCCTCCACTTT; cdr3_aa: CAIRGDNSPLHF
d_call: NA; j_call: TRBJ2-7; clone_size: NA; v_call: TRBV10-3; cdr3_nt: TGTGCCATCAGCTCTACCTACGAGCAGTACTTC; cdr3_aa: CAISSTYEQYF
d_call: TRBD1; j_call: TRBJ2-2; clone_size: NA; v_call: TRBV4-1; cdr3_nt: TGCGCCAGCAGCCAAGTAGCCCGGGACAGGTTAGGAACCGGGGAGCTGTTTTTT; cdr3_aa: CASSQVARDRLGTGELFF
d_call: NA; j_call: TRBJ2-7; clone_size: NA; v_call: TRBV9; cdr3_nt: TGTGCCAGCAGCGTAGACTCCTCCTACGAGCAGTACTTC; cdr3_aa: CASSVDSSYEQYF
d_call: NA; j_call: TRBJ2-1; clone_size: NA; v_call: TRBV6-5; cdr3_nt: TGTGCCAGCGGAAGAGAACTAGAGCAGTTCTTC; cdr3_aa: CASGRELEQFF
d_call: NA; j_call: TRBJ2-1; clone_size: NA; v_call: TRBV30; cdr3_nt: TGTGCCTGGAGTCCTTGGACAGCCCGGGGGCAGTTCTTC; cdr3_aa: CAWSPWTARGQFF
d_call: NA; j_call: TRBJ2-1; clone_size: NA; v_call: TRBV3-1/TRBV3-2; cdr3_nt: TGTGCCAGCAGCCAAATACTGAGCTCCTACAATGAGCAGTTCTTC; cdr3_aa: CASSQILSSYNEQFF
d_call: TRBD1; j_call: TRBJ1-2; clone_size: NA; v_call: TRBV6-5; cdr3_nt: TGTGCCAGCAGTTACTTAAGGACAGGGGGGAGCTATGGCTACACCTTC; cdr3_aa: CASSYLRTGGSYGYTF
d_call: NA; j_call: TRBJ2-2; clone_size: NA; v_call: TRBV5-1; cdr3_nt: TGCGCCAGCAGCACCGCTGTCGGGGAGAGCGGAGCCGGGGAGCTGTTTTTT; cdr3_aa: CASSTAVGESGAGELFF
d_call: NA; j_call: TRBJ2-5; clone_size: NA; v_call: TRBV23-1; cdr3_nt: TGCGCCAGCAGTCGCGGGACGGTCGGTAGGGAGACCCAGTACTTC; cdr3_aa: CASSRGTVGRETQYF
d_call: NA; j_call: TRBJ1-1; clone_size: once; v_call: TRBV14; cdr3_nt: TGTGCCAGCAGCCTGATCGGGGGGCGTCTAATGGACACTGAAGCTTTCTTT; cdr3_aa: CASSLIGGRLMDTEAFF
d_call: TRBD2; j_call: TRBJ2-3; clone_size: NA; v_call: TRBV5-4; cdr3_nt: TGTGCCAGCAGCTTGGACCTTACGGGAGGATCAGATACGCAGTATTTT; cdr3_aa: CASSLDLTGGSDTQYF
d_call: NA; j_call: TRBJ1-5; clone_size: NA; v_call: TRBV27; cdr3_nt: TGTGCCAGCAGTTTAAACAGAAATCAGCCCCAGCATTTT; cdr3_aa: CASSLNRNQPQHF
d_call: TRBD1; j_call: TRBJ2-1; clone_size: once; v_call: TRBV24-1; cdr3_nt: TGTGCCACCAGTGATTTCGACTACCCGAGGCAGGGGGACCCCAATGAGCAGTTCTTC; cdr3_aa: CATSDFDYPRQGDPNEQFF
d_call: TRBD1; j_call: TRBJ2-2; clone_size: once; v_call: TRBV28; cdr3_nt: TGTGCCAGCAGCTACAGGGGGACCGGGGAGCTGTTTTTT; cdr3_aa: CASSYRGTGELFF
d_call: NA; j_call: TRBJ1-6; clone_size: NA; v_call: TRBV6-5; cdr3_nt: TGTGCCACCGCGGTTTTCGAGGAAAATTCACCCCTCCACTTT; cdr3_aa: CATAVFEENSPLHF
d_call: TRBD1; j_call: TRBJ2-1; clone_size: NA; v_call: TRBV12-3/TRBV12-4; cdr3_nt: TGTGCCAGCAGTTTAAACAGGGGGCAGTTCTTC; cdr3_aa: CASSLNRGQFF
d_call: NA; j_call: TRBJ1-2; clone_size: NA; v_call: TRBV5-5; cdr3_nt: TGTGCCAGCAGCTTGACCGGGAGTAGTGACTATGGCTACACCTTC; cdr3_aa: CASSLTGSSDYGYTF
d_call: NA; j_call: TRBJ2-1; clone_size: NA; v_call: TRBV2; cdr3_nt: TGTGCCAGCAGAGAGACAAATTCCTACAATGAGCAGTTCTTC; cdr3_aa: CASRETNSYNEQFF
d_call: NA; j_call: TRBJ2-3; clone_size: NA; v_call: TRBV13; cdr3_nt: TGTGCCAGCAGCCCTTACAGAAGAGATACGCAGTATTTT; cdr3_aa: CASSPYRRDTQYF
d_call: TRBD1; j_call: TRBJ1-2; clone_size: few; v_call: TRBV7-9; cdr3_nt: TGTGCCAGCAGCTCAGGACAGGCCTATGGCTACACCTTC; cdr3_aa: CASSSGQAYGYTF
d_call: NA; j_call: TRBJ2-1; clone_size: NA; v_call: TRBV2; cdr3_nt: TGTGCCAGCAGTGGTGGAGCGGGTTCCTACAATGAGCAGTTCTTC; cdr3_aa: CASSGGAGSYNEQFF
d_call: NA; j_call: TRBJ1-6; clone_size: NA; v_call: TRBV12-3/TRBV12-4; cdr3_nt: TGTGCCAGCAGATACAGCTTTCGTTCACCCCTCCACTTT; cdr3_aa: CASRYSFRSPLHF
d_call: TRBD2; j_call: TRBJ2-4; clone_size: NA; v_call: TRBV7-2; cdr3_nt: TGTGCCAGCAGCTTATTACTAGCGGGAGATCGGTACTTC; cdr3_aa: CASSLLLAGDRYF
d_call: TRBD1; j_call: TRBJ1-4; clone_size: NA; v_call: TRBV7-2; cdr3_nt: TGTGCCAGCAGCTTACTCGCGGGGACAGGTGGTGAAAAACTGTTTTTT; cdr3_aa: CASSLLAGTGGEKLFF
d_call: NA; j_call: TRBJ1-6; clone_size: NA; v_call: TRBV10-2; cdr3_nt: TGCGCCAGCAGCATACGGTATAATTCACCCCTCCACTTT; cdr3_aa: CASSIRYNSPLHF
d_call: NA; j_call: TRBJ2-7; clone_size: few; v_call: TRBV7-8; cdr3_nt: TGTGCCAGCAGCTTAGGACAAACACCCAAGCAGTACTTC; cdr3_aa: CASSLGQTPKQYF
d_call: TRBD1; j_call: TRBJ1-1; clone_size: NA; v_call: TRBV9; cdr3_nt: TGTGCCAGCAGCGTAGGCAGGGGGCCCCTTCGGGAAGCTTTCTTT; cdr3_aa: CASSVGRGPLREAFF
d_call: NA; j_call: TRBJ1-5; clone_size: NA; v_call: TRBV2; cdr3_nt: TGTGCCAGCAGTGAAGGAGGTAGCAATCAGCCCCAGCATTTT; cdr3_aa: CASSEGGSNQPQHF
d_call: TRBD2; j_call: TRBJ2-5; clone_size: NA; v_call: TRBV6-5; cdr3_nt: TGTGCCAGCAGTTACCAGTTAGCGGGAGTTAAAGAGACCCAGTACTTC; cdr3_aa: CASSYQLAGVKETQYF
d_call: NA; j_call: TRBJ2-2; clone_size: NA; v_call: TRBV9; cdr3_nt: TGTGCCAGCAGCGTTCTGCCTAGGCCGAACACCGGGGAGCTGTTTTTT; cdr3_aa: CASSVLPRPNTGELFF
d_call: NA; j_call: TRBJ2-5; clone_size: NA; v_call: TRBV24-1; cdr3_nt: TGTGCCACCAGTGATTCACAGGGCCAAACATTACAAGAGACCCAGTACTTC; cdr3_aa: CATSDSQGQTLQETQYF
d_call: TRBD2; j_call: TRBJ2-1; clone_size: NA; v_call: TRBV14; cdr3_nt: TGTGCCAGCAGCCAATCGGAGGGAGGGATAAACAATGAGCAGTTCTTC; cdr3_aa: CASSQSEGGINNEQFF
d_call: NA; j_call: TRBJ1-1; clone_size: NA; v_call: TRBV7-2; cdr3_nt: TGTGCCAGCAGCGGGGCGTTTGGGGTTAGGAACACTGAAGCTTTCTTT; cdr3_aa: CASSGAFGVRNTEAFF
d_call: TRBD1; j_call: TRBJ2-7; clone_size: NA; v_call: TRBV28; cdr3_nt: TGTGCCAGCAGTTCGAACCTCCTCCAGGACAGGTACTACGAGCAGTACTTC; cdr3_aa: CASSSNLLQDRYYEQYF
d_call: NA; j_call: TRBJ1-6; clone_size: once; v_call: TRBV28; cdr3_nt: TGTGCCAGCCGGCCCGGGGCCTATAATTCACCCCTCCACTTT; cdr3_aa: CASRPGAYNSPLHF
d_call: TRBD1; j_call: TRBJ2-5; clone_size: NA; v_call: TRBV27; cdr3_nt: TGTGCCAGCAGTGTCTACAGGGGCTTATTGGAGACCCAGTACTTC; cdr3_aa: CASSVYRGLLETQYF
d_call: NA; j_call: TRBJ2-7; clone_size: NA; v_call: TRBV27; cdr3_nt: TGTGCCAGCAGTTTAACAGCCACCTACGAGCAGTACTTC; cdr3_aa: CASSLTATYEQYF